What follows are 24 T cell receptor beta chains derived from one specimen sequenced in a study of blood T cells in healthy people across ages. Then a second PCR, running roughly 6 to 12 cycles, was carried out with a sample-barcoded 5' primer and a J-beta primer mix. In TCRdb, the 5' RACE reads were re-called with MiXCR into one record per CDR3 protein. The table records roughly 1.5 million distinct CDR3 sequences, 35% to 45% of them present only once. Sequenced material: blood. The receptor source for this set is a woman under 30 in good health.

The rearrangement links TRBV5-1 to TRBJ2-2; unclear D gene. The V gene lost 4 bases and the J gene lost 3 bases, with 7 bases spanning the gap. The CDR3 is 13 residues long. Germline V gives CDR1 SGHRS, CDR2 YFSETQ. CDR3 protein: CASSQQDTGELFF. In DNA, the CDR3 is TGCGCCAGCAGCCAACAAGACACCGGGGAGCTGTTTTTT.

The V gene is TRBV5-6, the J gene TRBJ2-3; the match to TRBD1 covers 8 bases. The germline gives CDR1 SGHDT, CDR2 YYEEEE. The CDR3 contains 16 residues. V gave up 4 bases and J gave up 1 base; unmatched junction bases: 8. CDR3: CASSTTGEWGTDTQYF. The CDR3 nucleotides read TGTGCCAGCAGCACGACAGGGGAGTGGGGCACAGATACGCAGTATTTT.

V is TRBV20-1 and J is TRBJ2-7; D is possibly TRBD2 (6 bases). This CDR3 contains 15 residues. The V gene lost 3 bases and the J gene lost 0 bases, with 15 bases spanning the gap. Per germline, CDR1 DFQATT and CDR2 SNEGSKA (reference sequence). The DNA of the CDR3 is TGCAGTGCTAGCTCCATGCGGGACTCCTCCTACGAGCAGTACTTC. This sequence encodes CSASSMRDSSYEQYF.

The V and J genes are TRBV27 and TRBJ2-6; D is ambiguous. The V gene's germline CDR1 is MNHEY and CDR2 SMNVEV (reference sequence). V lost 6 bases and J lost 0, with 15 bases in between. The CDR3 contains 17 residues. The CDR3 spells CASRSSYMGSGANVLTF. Written as DNA, the CDR3 is TGTGCCAGCAGGTCGAGCTACATGGGCTCTGGGGCCAACGTCCTGACTTTC.

This clonotype has more than one count but fewer than ten. V gene TRBV2 combines with J gene TRBJ2-3; weak D call: TRBD2 (6 bases). This CDR3 is 16 amino acids long. V lost 2 bases to trimming and J lost 4 bases, with 16 bases between them. From germline, CDR1 is SNHLY and CDR2 FYNNEI. DNA for the CDR3: TGTGCCAGCAGTGAATCTTGGGGGGTGGGGCCAGATACGCAGTATTTT. Translated, it gives CASSESWGVGPDTQYF.

The chain is built from TRBV10-3 and TRBJ2-5; 8 nucleotides align to TRBD1. CDR1 and CDR2 (germline): ENHRY, SYGVKD. The J segment lost 1 base and the V segment lost 7 bases, leaving 8 bases of the junction unmatched. The CDR3 loop spans 15 amino acids. CDR3 sequence (DNA): TGTGCCATCAAACCGGACAGGGCCTTCCAAGAGACCCAGTACTTC. This gives the protein CAIKPDRAFQETQYF.

This clonotype has only a few counts. The chain joins TRBV7-2 to TRBJ1-6, with TRBD1 matching 8 bases. The length of the CDR3 is 13 residues. V shed 8 bases and J 5 bases; nucleotides not matched to a gene: 2. Looked up from germline, CDR1 is SGHTA and CDR2 is FQGNSA. CDR3 amino acids: CASGTGHNSPLHF. CDR3 DNA sequence: TGTGCCAGCGGGACAGGCCATAATTCACCCCTCCACTTT.

This clonotype has more than one count but fewer than ten. The junction and the germline gene differ at one end; a read error may be behind it. This rearrangement joins TRBV7-9 to TRBJ1-2; 8 bases map to TRBD1. CDR3 size: 13 residues. Germline loops: CDR1 SEHNR, CDR2 FQNEAQ (reference sequence). The CDR3 DNA follows: TGTGCCAGCCCGGACAGGGAGAACTATGGCCACACCTTC. Translating gives CASPDRENYGHTF.

The V call is TRBV12-3 or TRBV12-4, the J call TRBJ1-6, with D perhaps TRBD1 (6 bases). The V and J ends lost 1 base and 9 bases respectively, with 31 bases between them. The CDR3 spans 21 residues. Written as DNA, the CDR3 is TGTGCCAGCAGTTTAGGTGTCGGCAGGCGATCCTCGGGGGGCCAATTTTCACCCCTCCACTTT. Its translation is CASSLGVGRRSSGGQFSPLHF.

The gene calls are TRBV10-3 and TRBJ2-4; 7 positions match TRBD1. CDR1 and CDR2 from the germline V gene are ENHRY and SYGVKD. J was trimmed by 8 bases and V by 6 bases; bases with no gene match: 10. The CDR3 spans 14 residues. The CDR3 reads CAISLDRVADIQYF. The DNA of the CDR3 is TGTGCCATCAGCCTCGACAGGGTTGCTGACATTCAGTACTTC.

Details on this clonotype: A single base separates this from a much larger clone, so it may be a read error. The chain employs TRBV7-9 and TRBJ1-1; D gene uncertain. Trimming removed 4 bases from V and 1 base from J, with 7 bases in between. The CDR3 contains 13 residues. CDR1 and CDR2 (germline): SEHNR, FQNEAQ (reference sequence). As DNA, the CDR3 is TGTGCCAGCAGCTCGACAACGAACACTGAAGCTTTCTTT. Encoded protein: CASSSTTNTEAFF.

This clonotype was seen more than once but under ten times. The V gene is TRBV7-9, the J gene TRBJ1-5; 9 nucleotides agree with TRBD1. This CDR3 has 14 residues. Germline CDR1 SEHNR, CDR2 FQNEAQ (reference sequence). Trimming cost V 4 bases and J 9 bases; bases outside gene matches: 7. The CDR3 region is CASSSTGGHRPQHF. The DNA of the CDR3 is TGTGCCAGCAGCTCGACAGGGGGACATCGGCCCCAGCATTTT.

This chain joins TRBV7-2 and TRBJ1-5, with a weak D call TRBD1 (5 bases). The CDR3 length is 16 residues. The V gene lost 4 bases and the J gene lost 0 bases, with 13 bases spanning the gap. CDR1 is SGHTA, CDR2 FQGNSA, per germline. The CDR3 reads CASSSGHPYSNQPQHF. CDR3 nucleotides: TGTGCCAGCAGCTCTGGACACCCTTATAGCAATCAGCCCCAGCATTTT.

V and J are TRBV20-1 and TRBJ2-3; TRBD2 agrees at 13 bases. Per germline, CDR1 DFQATT and CDR2 SNEGSKA (reference sequence). After removal of 4 bases from V and 6 bases from J, the junction contained 4 bases not matched to a gene. This CDR3 is 14 amino acids long. The chain's CDR3 is CSAKTSGGRDTQYF. The CDR3 bases are TGCAGTGCTAAGACTAGCGGGGGGAGGGATACGCAGTATTTT.

The chain couples TRBV3-1 to TRBJ2-3, with a tentative D call TRBD2 (7 bases). The germline V and J ends were trimmed by 6 bases and 5 bases, with 12 bases remaining between them. The CDR3 contains 13 residues. In germline, CDR1 is LGHDT, CDR2 YNNKEL (reference sequence). The CDR3 coding sequence is TGTGCCAGCAGAAAGGGAGGGGGAGATACGCAGTATTTT. Translation gives CASRKGGGDTQYF.

This clonotype was seen more than once but under ten times. This chain uses TRBV9 with TRBJ2-1; D may match TRBD1 or TRBD2 (5 bases each). Germline V gene lookup returns CDR1 SGDLS and CDR2 YYNGEE. With 0 bases removed from V and 2 bases from J, the gap between germline ends came to 12 bases. This CDR3 spans 16 amino acids. The CDR3 sequence: CASSVGGASPYNEQFF. In nucleotides, the CDR3 is TGTGCCAGCAGCGTAGGAGGGGCTAGCCCCTACAATGAGCAGTTCTTC.

The chain links TRBV7-2 to TRBJ2-7; 13 nucleotides line up with TRBD2. The length of the CDR3 is 16 residues. Trimming cost V 5 bases and J 4 bases; bases outside gene matches: 8. Germline values: CDR1 SGHTA, CDR2 FQGNSA. The CDR3 region is CASSQRTSGRLYEQYF. The CDR3 nucleotides are TGTGCCAGCAGCCAAAGGACTAGCGGGAGACTTTACGAGCAGTACTTC.

The rearrangement uses TRBV19 and TRBJ2-4; TRBD1 aligns across 7 bases. This CDR3 region has 15 residues. Germline V CDR1 and CDR2: LNHDA, SQIVND (reference sequence). The ends lost 7 bases at V and 0 bases at J; junction bases unmatched: 6. CDR3: CASMGQTLAKNIQYF. The CDR3 DNA reads as TGTGCCAGTATGGGACAGACATTAGCCAAAAACATTCAGTACTTC.

The V gene is TRBV27, the J gene TRBJ1-2; D remains ambiguous. There are 15 residues in the CDR3. Germline V gives CDR1 MNHEY, CDR2 SMNVEV (reference sequence). V shed 3 bases and J shed 1 base, with 12 bases lying between them. CDR3 sequence reads: CASSFLSDINYGYTF. In DNA form, the CDR3 reads TGTGCCAGCAGTTTCCTGAGCGACATTAACTATGGCTACACCTTC.

J is TRBJ2-1 and V is TRBV7-2; 9 positions agree with TRBD2. With V trimmed by 4 bases and J by 0 bases, 7 bases remained unmatched. CDR3 length equals 17 residues. Germline CDR1 and CDR2: SGHTA and FQGNSA. Here the CDR3 reads CASSSWTSAGSYNEQFF. The CDR3 bases are TGTGCCAGCAGCTCCTGGACTAGCGCGGGCTCCTACAATGAGCAGTTCTTC.

V gene TRBV7-2 combines with J gene TRBJ1-2; the D gene is possibly TRBD1 (5 bases). From germline, CDR1 is SGHTA and CDR2 FQGNSA. V shed 1 base and J shed 5 bases, with 11 bases lying between them. This CDR3 region has 14 residues. The DNA for the CDR3 is TGTGCCAGCAGCTTAGGGATGGCAGGGTATGGCTACACCTTC. Translation: CASSLGMAGYGYTF.

The rearrangement links TRBV20-1 to TRBJ2-5; possible D gene TRBD2, 5 bases. Germline V gene data show CDR1 as DFQATT and CDR2 as SNEGSKA (reference sequence). The CDR3 spans 12 residues. Trimming shortened V by 6 bases and J by 4 bases, and 12 bases separated the two germline ends. This CDR3 reads CSAWTGLETQYF. The CDR3 DNA is TGCAGTGCCTGGACTGGTTTAGAGACCCAGTACTTC.

The V gene is TRBV27, the J gene TRBJ2-4; 8 bases map to TRBD1. This CDR3 comprises 15 residues. The V and J ends lost 9 bases and 3 bases, in that order; junction bases with no gene match: 10. Germline V gene data show CDR1 as MNHEY and CDR2 as SMNVEV (reference sequence). DNA of the CDR3: TGTGCCAGTAGCGACAGGGGAGAGTTCAAAAACATTCAGTACTTC. Its translation is CASSDRGEFKNIQYF.

The V call is TRBV29-1, the J call TRBJ2-1, with 7 bases lining up with TRBD1. The DNA end is a closer match to TRBJ2-7, so the J assignment may be wrong. From germline, CDR1 is SQVTM and CDR2 ANQGSEA. This CDR3 contains 14 residues. The CDR3 protein is CSVPKAGTVYEQYF. CDR3 DNA sequence: TGCAGCGTTCCGAAGGCCGGGACAGTTTACGAGCAGTACTTC.